The rows below give T cell receptor beta chains drawn from one sample of a study of early T cells in non-severe SARS-CoV-2 infection. TCRdb recomputed calls from the 5' RACE reads with MiXCR, one row per CDR3 protein. The sample yields fewer than 100,000 distinct CDR3 sequences, more than 5% seen once. The sample comprised whole blood. The receptors stem from an adult who was a healthcare worker with PCR-confirmed SARS-CoV-2 infection or an uninfected control (not recorded which). Both conserved end residues are part of each CDR3. The D gene is left open where the match is weak. Size is omitted from some rows. Given values are once, few, many or a class for expanded clones.

J,V,size,D,DNA,CDR3
TRBJ1-5,TRBV20-1,-,TRBD1,TGCAGTGCAATGCAGGGGGTTCCTACTCAGCCCCAGCATTTT,CSAMQGVPTQPQHF
TRBJ2-5,TRBV5-1,-,TRBD2,TGCGCCAGCACCCTGGGAGGGGTGCAAGAGACCCAGTACTTC,CASTLGGVQETQYF
TRBJ1-4,TRBV12-3/TRBV12-4,many,TRBD1,TGTGCCAGCAGTTTGGAGAGGGGACAGGAGCTTAATGAAAAACTGTTTTTT,CASSLERGQELNEKLFF
TRBJ2-3,TRBV14,-,-,TGTGCCAGCAGCCAAGATATACCAGGGGAAACAGATACGCAGTATTTT,CASSQDIPGETDTQYF
TRBJ2-1,TRBV6-5,few,TRBD1,TGTGCCAGCAGTTACCAGGACAGGGCGAGTGAGCAGTTCTTC,CASSYQDRASEQFF
TRBJ2-2,TRBV6-1,-,-,TGTGCCAGCAGCAGGGATTACACCGGGGAGCTGTTTTTT,CASSRDYTGELFF
TRBJ2-3,TRBV7-9,few,-,TGTGCCAGCAGCTTACGGTTGCGGGGAGGCGCAGATACGCAGTATTTT,CASSLRLRGGADTQYF
TRBJ2-7,TRBV3-1,-,-,TGTGCCAGCAGCCATACGGGGCAGGGAAAGGACGAGCAGTACTTC,CASSHTGQGKDEQYF
TRBJ1-5,TRBV7-8,many,-,TGTGCCAGCAGCCCCTTCGGTCGTAGCAATCAGCCCCAGCATTTT,CASSPFGRSNQPQHF
TRBJ2-3,TRBV24-1,-,-,TGTGCCACCAGTGATTTGCAAGCAGGGGTGGCAGATACGCAGTATTTT,CATSDLQAGVADTQYF
TRBJ1-1,TRBV6-6,few,-,TGTGCCAGCATTTATCTGGGGAACACTGAAGCTTTCTTT,CASIYLGNTEAFF
TRBJ2-7,TRBV6-5,many,-,TGTGCCAGCAGTTACTCTACGGCGGGGAGCTCCTACGAGCAGTACTTC,CASSYSTAGSSYEQYF
TRBJ2-3,TRBV4-3,many,TRBD2,TGCGCCAGCAGCCAAGGGCTTAGCGGGAGTTTAACAGATACGCAGTATTTT,CASSQGLSGSLTDTQYF
TRBJ1-1,TRBV29-1,-,TRBD1,TGCAGCGTTGAAGGTACGCCCGGGACAGCAAAGATGGCTTTCTTT,CSVEGTPGTAKMAFF
TRBJ1-1,TRBV30,many,-,TGTGCCTGGAGGAGAGGGGCCACTGAAGCTTTCTTT,CAWRRGATEAFF
TRBJ2-7,TRBV10-2,-,TRBD1,TGCGCCAGCAGTGACCCCGGGACAGGGGGTTACGAGCAGTACTTC,CASSDPGTGGYEQYF
TRBJ2-7,TRBV2,many,-,TGTGCCAGCAGTGAGTTGGGGCGGGACGACTCCTACGAGCAGTACTTC,CASSELGRDDSYEQYF
TRBJ2-7,TRBV5-4,-,-,TGTGCCAGCAGTAGTCCGGGACTCGGTATGGGGGAGCAGTACTTC,CASSSPGLGMGEQYF
TRBJ2-5,TRBV14,-,-,TGTGCCAGCAGCCAATGGCCGGCAACACCTAGAGAGACCCAGTACTTC,CASSQWPATPRETQYF
TRBJ2-7,TRBV29-1,-,TRBD1,TGCAGCGTTGAGGCGTGGACAGGCCACGAGCAGTACTTC,CSVEAWTGHEQYF
TRBJ2-2,TRBV11-2,many,-,TGTGCCAGCAGCCACTCTAACACCGGGGAGCTGTTTTTT,CASSHSNTGELFF
TRBJ2-7,TRBV11-2,many,TRBD2,TGTGCCAGCAGCTTAGTCGACCCTAGCGGCTCCTACGAGCAGTACTTC,CASSLVDPSGSYEQYF
TRBJ1-5,TRBV2,many,-,TGTGCCAGCAGTGAAGCGGGAGGAAATCAGCCCCAGCATTTT,CASSEAGGNQPQHF
TRBJ2-5,TRBV7-9,few,TRBD2,TGTGCCAGCAGCCGACGGACTAGCGGAAAAGAGACCCAGTACTTC,CASSRRTSGKETQYF
TRBJ2-5,TRBV5-1,many,-,TGCGCCAGCAGCGCACACAGGGTTTTTCAAGAGACCCAGTACTTC,CASSAHRVFQETQYF
TRBJ2-1,TRBV6-6,many,TRBD2,TGTGCCAGCAGTGCAAGCGGGGTTAAGTTCTTC,CASSASGVKFF
TRBJ1-6,TRBV5-4,few,-,TGTGCCAGCAATTGGGGGGACCCAAATTCACCCCTCCACTTT,CASNWGDPNSPLHF
TRBJ2-5,TRBV12-3/TRBV12-4,few,TRBD1,TGTGCCAGCAGTTTAGGGCTGGGGACAGGGGTAAAAGAGACCCAGTACTTC,CASSLGLGTGVKETQYF
TRBJ2-1,TRBV2,-,-,TGTGCCAGCAGTGAATGGGCACCCGGGCTCCTGATCAATGAGCAGTTCTTC,CASSEWAPGLLINEQFF
TRBJ2-3,TRBV7-2,many,-,TGTGCCAGCAGCTCAGGGCGGGGTTCGGATACGCAGTATTTT,CASSSGRGSDTQYF
TRBJ2-3,TRBV5-1,few,TRBD2,TGCGCCAGCAGCCTGGAAGGACTAGCGGGGGGATATACGCAGTATTTT,CASSLEGLAGGYTQYF
TRBJ1-6,TRBV20-1,many,-,TGCAGTGCTATACCTCCGGGACGGAACAATTCACCCCTCCACTTT,CSAIPPGRNNSPLHF
TRBJ2-2,TRBV20-1,-,-,TGCAGTGCTAGCCCCGGAAAGGTTTTT,CSASPGKVF
TRBJ2-1,TRBV20-1,-,-,TGCAGTGCTAGAGATCTGGCCACCGACAATGAGCAGTTCTTC,CSARDLATDNEQFF
TRBJ2-3,TRBV20-1,many,TRBD2,TGCAGTGCAATGACTAGCGGGAGAATGGCAGATACGCAGTATTTT,CSAMTSGRMADTQYF
TRBJ1-5,TRBV28,-,-,TGTGCCAGCAGGATACGTGGTTTCGGAAATCAGCCCCAGCATTTT,CASRIRGFGNQPQHF
TRBJ1-4,TRBV6-2/TRBV6-3,few,-,TGTGCCAGCAGTTACGTTGGTGCCGGTGAAAAACTGTTTTTT,CASSYVGAGEKLFF
TRBJ2-4,TRBV18,many,-,TGTGCCAGCTCACTCGGATCCACCGGAGCCAAAAACATTCAGTACTTC,CASSLGSTGAKNIQYF
TRBJ2-1,TRBV20-1,few,-,TGCAGTGCTAGGTTAAGGGACGAGCAGTTCTTC,CSARLRDEQFF
TRBJ1-5,TRBV20-1,many,-,TGCAGTGCCGGGAGAGGGGGAGGAAACAATCAGCCCCAGCATTTT,CSAGRGGGNNQPQHF
TRBJ2-5,TRBV28,many,TRBD1,TGTGCCAGCGGGTTAACCGGGACAGGGGCCCAAGAGACCCAGTACTTC,CASGLTGTGAQETQYF
TRBJ2-7,TRBV7-2,few,-,TGTGCCAGCAGCCAAAGACTAGTAAGCCACGAGCAGTACTTC,CASSQRLVSHEQYF
TRBJ2-1,TRBV2,few,TRBD2,TGTGCCAGCAGTTTACTAGCGGGGGGGCCCAGGGAGCAGTTCTTC,CASSLLAGGPREQFF
TRBJ2-1,TRBV6-6,few,-,TGTGCCAGCAGAATGGGCGAGACCCAGGAGCAGTTCTTC,CASRMGETQEQFF
TRBJ2-1,TRBV5-1,-,TRBD2,TGCGCCAGCAACCCTAGCGGGTTCCATGAGCAGTTCTTC,CASNPSGFHEQFF
TRBJ2-1,TRBV4-2,many,TRBD1,TGTGCCAGCAGCCAGGAAATGGACAGGGGTTCGAATGAGCAGTTCTTC,CASSQEMDRGSNEQFF
TRBJ2-7,TRBV20-1,many,TRBD2,TGCAGTGCTCAACCTTCTAGCGGGTCAGGCGAGCAGTACTTC,CSAQPSSGSGEQYF
TRBJ1-1,TRBV7-2,many,-,TGTGCCAGCAGCTTAGATCGGGCAGTCGCCACTGAAGCTTTCTTT,CASSLDRAVATEAFF
TRBJ2-6,TRBV25-1,many,TRBD1,TGTGCCAGCAGTAGTGGACATCGACAGGGGGCGCGAGCGGGGGCCAACGTCCTGACTTTC,CASSSGHRQGARAGANVLTF
TRBJ2-2,TRBV9,-,-,TGTGCCAGCAGCGTAGTCGGAGACACCGGGGAGCTGTTTTTT,CASSVVGDTGELFF
TRBJ1-1,TRBV5-4,few,-,TGTGCCAGCTTTCCACCTCGGAGCACTGAAGCTTTCTTT,CASFPPRSTEAFF